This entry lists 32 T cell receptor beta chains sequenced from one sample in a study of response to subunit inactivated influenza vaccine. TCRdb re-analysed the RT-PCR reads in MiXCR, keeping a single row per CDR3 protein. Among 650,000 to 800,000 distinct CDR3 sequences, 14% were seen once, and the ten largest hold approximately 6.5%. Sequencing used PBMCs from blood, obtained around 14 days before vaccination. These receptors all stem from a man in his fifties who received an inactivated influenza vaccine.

The CDR3 DNA is TGTGCCAGCAGTGTTACTAGCGGACCCACCTTTGGCAATACGCAGTATTTT. It encodes CASSVTSGPTFGNTQYF. The chain couples TRBV2 to TRBJ2-3; 8 nucleotides agree with TRBD2. Germline-derived CDR1 and CDR2 are SNHLY and FYNNEI. Trimming at V came to 4 bases and at J to 7 bases, leaving 16 bases not matched to a gene. There are 17 residues in the CDR3.

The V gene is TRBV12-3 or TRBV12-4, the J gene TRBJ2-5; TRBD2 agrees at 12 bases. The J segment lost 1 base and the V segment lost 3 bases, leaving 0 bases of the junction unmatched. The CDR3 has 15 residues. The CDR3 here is CASSLTSGSQETQYF. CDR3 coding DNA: TGTGCCAGCAGTTTGACTAGCGGGAGCCAAGAGACCCAGTACTTC.

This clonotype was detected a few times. CDR3 in DNA: TGTGCCACCAGTGACCCTGGACAGGGGGGTGGTGAGCAGTTCTTC. Its protein is CATSDPGQGGGEQFF. The chain is built from TRBV24-1 and TRBJ2-1, with 10 nucleotides matching TRBD1. Trimming cost V 4 bases and J 9 bases; bases outside gene matches: 8. There are 15 residues in the CDR3. Germline assignment: CDR1 KGHDR and CDR2 SFDVKD.

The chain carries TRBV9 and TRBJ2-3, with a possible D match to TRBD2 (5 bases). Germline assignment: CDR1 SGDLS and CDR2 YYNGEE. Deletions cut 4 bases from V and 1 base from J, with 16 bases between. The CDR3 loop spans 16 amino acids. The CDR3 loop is CASSPRVRAGTDTQYF. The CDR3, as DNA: TGTGCCAGCAGCCCCCGGGTGAGGGCGGGCACAGATACGCAGTATTTT.

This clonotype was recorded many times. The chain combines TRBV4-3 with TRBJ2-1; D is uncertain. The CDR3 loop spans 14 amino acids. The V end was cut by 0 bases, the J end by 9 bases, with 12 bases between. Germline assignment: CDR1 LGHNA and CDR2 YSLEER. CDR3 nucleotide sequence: TGCGCCAGCAGCCAAGAAATACCTCCCAGTGAGCAGTTCTTC. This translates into CASSQEIPPSEQFF.

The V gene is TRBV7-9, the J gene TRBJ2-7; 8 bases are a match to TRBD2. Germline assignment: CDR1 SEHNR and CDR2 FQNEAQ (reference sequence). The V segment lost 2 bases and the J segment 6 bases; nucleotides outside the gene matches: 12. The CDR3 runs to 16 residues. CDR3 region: CASSLSPGRAGGEQYF. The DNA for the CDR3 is TGTGCCAGCAGCTTAAGCCCGGGACGGGCGGGAGGCGAGCAGTACTTC.

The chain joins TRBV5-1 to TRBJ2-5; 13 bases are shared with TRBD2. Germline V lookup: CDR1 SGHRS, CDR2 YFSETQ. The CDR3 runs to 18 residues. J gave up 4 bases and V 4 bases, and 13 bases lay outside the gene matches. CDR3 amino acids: CASSGTESGLAGPETQYF. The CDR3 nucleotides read TGCGCCAGCAGCGGGACCGAATCGGGACTAGCGGGGCCAGAGACCCAGTACTTC.

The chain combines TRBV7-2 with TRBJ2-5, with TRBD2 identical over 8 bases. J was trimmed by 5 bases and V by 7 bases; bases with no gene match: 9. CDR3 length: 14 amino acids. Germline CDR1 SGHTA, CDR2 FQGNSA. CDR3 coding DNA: TGTGCCAGCAACCCGGGAGGGGCCCCGGAGACCCAGTACTTC. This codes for CASNPGGAPETQYF.

The CDR3 DNA follows: TGTGCCAGCAGCGTAGACCTACAGGGGAACACTGAAGCTTTCTTT. Encoded protein: CASSVDLQGNTEAFF. This chain links TRBV9 with TRBJ1-1, with D possibly being TRBD1 (6 bases). Germline CDR1 reads SGDLS; CDR2 reads YYNGEE. Trimming left V 0 bases short and J 1 base short, with 10 bases between. This CDR3 is built from 15 residues.

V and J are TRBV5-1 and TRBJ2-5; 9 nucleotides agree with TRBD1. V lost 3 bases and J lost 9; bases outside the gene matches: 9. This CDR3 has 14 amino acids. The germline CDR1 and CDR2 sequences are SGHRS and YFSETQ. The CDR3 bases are TGCGCCAGCAGCTCCGGCTGGGACAGGGAGGCCCAGTACTTC. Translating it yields CASSSGWDREAQYF.

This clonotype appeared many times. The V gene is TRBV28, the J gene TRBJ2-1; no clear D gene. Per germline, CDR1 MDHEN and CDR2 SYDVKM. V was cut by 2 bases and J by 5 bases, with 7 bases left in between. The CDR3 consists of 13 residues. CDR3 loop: CASSLVMNNEQFF. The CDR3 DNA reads TGTGCCAGCAGTTTAGTTATGAACAATGAGCAGTTCTTC.

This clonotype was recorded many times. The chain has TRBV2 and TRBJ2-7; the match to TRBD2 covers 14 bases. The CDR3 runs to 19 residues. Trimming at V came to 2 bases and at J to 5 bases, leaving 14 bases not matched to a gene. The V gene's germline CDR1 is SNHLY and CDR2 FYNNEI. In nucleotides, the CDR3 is TGTGCCAGCAGTGAACCGGGACTAGCGGGAGTTACGACCGAGGACGAGCAGTACTTC. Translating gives CASSEPGLAGVTTEDEQYF.

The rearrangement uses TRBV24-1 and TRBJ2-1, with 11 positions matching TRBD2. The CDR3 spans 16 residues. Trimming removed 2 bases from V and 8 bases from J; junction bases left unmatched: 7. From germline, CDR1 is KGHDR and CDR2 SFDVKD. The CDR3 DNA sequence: TGTGCCACCAGTGATTCCGGGACTAGCGGAAAGGATGAGCAGTTCTTC. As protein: CATSDSGTSGKDEQFF.

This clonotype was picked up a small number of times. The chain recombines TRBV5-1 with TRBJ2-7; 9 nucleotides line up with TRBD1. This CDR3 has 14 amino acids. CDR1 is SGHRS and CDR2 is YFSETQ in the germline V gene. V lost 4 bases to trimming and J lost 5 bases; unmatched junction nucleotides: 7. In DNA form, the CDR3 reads TGCGCCAGCAGCGTCGAGGACAGGGGTGACGAGCAGTACTTC. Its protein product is CASSVEDRGDEQYF.

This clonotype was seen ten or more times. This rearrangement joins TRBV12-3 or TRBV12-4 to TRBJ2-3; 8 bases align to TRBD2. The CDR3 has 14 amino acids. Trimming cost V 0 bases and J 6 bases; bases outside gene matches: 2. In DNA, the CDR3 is TGTGCCAGCAGTTTAGCCGTAGCGGGGGATACGCAGTATTTT. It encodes CASSLAVAGDTQYF.

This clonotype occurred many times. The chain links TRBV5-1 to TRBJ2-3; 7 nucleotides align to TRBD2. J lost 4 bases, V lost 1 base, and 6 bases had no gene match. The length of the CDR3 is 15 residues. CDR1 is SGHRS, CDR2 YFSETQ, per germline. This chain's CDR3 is CASSLSSGLADTQYF. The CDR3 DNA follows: TGCGCCAGCAGCTTGTCTAGCGGTTTGGCAGATACGCAGTATTTT.

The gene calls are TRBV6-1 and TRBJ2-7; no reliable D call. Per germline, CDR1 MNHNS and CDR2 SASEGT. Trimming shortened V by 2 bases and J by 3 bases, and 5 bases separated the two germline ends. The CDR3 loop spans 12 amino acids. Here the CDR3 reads CASSESNYEQYF. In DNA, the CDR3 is TGTGCCAGCAGTGAATCAAACTACGAGCAGTACTTC.

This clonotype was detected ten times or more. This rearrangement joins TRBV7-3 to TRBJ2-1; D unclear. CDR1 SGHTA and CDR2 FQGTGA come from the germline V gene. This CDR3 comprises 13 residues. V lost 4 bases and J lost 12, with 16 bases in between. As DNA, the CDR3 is TGTGCCAGCAGCTCCCGGACCTTTGCAGCGCAGTTCTTC. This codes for CASSSRTFAAQFF.

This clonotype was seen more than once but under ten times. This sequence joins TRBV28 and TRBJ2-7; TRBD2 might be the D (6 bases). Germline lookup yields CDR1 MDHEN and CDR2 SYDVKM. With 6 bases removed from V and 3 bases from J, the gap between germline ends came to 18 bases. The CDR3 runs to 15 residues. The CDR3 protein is CASSAHLRDLYEQYF. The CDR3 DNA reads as TGTGCCAGCAGCGCCCATTTGCGGGATCTCTACGAGCAGTACTTC.

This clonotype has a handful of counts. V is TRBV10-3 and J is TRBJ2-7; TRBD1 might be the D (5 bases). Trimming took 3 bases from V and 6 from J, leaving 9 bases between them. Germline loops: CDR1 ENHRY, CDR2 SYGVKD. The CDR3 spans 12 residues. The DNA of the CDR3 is TGTGCCATCAGTGACAAGGGGCGCGAGCAGTACTTC. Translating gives CAISDKGREQYF.

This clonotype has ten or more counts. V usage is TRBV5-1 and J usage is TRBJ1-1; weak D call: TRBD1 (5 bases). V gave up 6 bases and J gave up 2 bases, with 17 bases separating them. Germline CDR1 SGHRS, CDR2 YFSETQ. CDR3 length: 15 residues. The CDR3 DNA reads TGCGCCAGCACCCCAACGTCGGGGGGAAACACTGAAGCTTTCTTT. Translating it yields CASTPTSGGNTEAFF. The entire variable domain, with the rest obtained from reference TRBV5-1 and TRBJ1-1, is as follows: KAGVTQTPRYLIKTRGQQVTLSCSPISGHRSVSWYQQTPGQGLQFLFEYFSETQRNKGNFPGRFSGRQFSNSRSEMNVSTLELGDSALYLCASTPTSGGNTEAFFGQGTRLTVV.

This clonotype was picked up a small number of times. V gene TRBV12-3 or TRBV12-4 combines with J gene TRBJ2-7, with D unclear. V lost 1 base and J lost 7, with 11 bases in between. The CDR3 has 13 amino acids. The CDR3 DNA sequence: TGTGCCAGCAGTTTAGGGGCAGGATTAGAGCAGTACTTC. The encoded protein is CASSLGAGLEQYF.

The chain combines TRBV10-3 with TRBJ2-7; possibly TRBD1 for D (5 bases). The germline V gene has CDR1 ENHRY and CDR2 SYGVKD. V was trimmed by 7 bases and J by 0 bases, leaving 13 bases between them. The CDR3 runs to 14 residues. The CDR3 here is CAITKGESSYEQYF. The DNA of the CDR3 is TGTGCCATCACAAAAGGGGAAAGCTCCTACGAGCAGTACTTC.

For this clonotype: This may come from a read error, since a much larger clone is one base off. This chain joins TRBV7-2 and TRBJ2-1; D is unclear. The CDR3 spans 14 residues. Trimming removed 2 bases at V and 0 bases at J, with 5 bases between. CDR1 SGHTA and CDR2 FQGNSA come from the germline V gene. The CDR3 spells CASSLPCSYNEQFF. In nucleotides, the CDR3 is TGTGCCAGCAGCTTACCCTGCTCCTACAATGAGCAGTTCTTC.

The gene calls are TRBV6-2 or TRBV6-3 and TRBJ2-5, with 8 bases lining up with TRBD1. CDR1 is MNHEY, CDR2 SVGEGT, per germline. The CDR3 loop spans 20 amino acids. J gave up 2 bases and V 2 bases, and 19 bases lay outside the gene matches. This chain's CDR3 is CASSYPVTKGLGTGQETQYF. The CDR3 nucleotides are TGTGCCAGCAGTTACCCCGTAACCAAAGGGCTCGGGACAGGTCAAGAGACCCAGTACTTC.

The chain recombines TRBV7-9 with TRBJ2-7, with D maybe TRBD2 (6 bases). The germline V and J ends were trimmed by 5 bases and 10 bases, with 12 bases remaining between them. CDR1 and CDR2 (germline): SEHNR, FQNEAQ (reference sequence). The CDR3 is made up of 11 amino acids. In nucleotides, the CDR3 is TGTGCCAGCAGCCAGGACGGGGGACAGTACTTC. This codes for CASSQDGGQYF.

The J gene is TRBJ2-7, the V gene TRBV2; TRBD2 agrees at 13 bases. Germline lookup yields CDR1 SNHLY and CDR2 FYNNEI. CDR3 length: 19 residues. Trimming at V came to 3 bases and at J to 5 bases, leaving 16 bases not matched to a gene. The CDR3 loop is CASSDPGASTSGGFHEQYF. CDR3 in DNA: TGTGCCAGCAGTGACCCGGGGGCATCGACTAGCGGGGGGTTCCACGAGCAGTACTTC. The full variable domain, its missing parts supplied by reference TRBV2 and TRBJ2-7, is EPEVTQTPSHQVTQMGQEVILRCVPISNHLYFYWYRQILGQKVEFLVSFYNNEISEKSEIFDDQFSVERPDGSNFTLKIRSTKLEDSAMYFCASSDPGASTSGGFHEQYFGPGTRLTVT.

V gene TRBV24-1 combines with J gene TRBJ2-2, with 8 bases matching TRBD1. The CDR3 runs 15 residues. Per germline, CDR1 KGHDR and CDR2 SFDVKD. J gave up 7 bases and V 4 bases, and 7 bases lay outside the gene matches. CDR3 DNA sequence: TGTGCCACCAGTGAGAACAGGGGGACGCGCGGGGAGCTGTTTTTT. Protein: CATSENRGTRGELFF.

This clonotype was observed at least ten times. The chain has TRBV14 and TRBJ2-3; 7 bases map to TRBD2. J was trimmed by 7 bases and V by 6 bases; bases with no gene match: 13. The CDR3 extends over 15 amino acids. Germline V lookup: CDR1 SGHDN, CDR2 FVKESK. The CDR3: CASSRGGAGRYTQYF. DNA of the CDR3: TGTGCCAGCAGTCGGGGAGGAGCGGGACGATATACGCAGTATTTT.

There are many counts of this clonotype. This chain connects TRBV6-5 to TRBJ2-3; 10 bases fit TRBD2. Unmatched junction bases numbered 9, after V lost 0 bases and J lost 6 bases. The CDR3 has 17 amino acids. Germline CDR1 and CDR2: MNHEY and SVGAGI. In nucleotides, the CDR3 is TGTGCCAGCAGTTACTCGAGTGCTAGCGGGAGAGTGGATACGCAGTATTTT. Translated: CASSYSSASGRVDTQYF.

The chain's CDR3 is CASEGITFPQSYNEQFF. CDR3 DNA sequence: TGTGCCAGCGAAGGGATCACTTTTCCCCAGTCCTACAATGAGCAGTTCTTC. The chain employs TRBV2 and TRBJ2-1; no clear D gene. The germline V gene encodes CDR1 SNHLY and CDR2 FYNNEI. The CDR3 consists of 17 residues. V lost 8 bases and J lost 1, with 21 bases in between.

CDR3 in DNA: TGTGCCAGCAGTTACAGCGGGCCTCACTACGAGCAGTACTTC. It codes for CASSYSGPHYEQYF. The chain carries TRBV6-5 and TRBJ2-7; D is perhaps TRBD2 (6 bases). The V end was cut by 2 bases, the J end by 3 bases, with 11 bases between. Germline CDR1 MNHEY, CDR2 SVGAGI. CDR3 size: 14 residues.